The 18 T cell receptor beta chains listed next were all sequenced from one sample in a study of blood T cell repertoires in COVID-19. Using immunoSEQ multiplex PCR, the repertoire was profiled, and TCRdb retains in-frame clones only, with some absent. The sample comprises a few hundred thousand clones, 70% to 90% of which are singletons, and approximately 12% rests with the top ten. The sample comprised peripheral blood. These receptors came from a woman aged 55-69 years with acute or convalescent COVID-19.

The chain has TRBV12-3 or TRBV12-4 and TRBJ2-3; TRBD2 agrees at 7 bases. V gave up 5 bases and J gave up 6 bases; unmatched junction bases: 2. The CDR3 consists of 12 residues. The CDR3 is CASSTTSDTQYF. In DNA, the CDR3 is TGTGCCAGCAGTACGACTAGCGATACGCAGTATTTT.

The CDR3 nucleotides are TGTGCCAGCACGCCCGTGGGGACTAGCGGGACCCGTCCGTACGAGCAGTACTTC. It encodes CASTPVGTSGTRPYEQYF. This rearrangement joins TRBV27 to TRBJ2-7, with TRBD2 identical over 13 bases. Germline values: CDR1 MNHEY, CDR2 SMNVEV (reference sequence). J was trimmed by 4 bases and V by 7 bases; bases with no gene match: 16. The CDR3 runs to 18 residues.

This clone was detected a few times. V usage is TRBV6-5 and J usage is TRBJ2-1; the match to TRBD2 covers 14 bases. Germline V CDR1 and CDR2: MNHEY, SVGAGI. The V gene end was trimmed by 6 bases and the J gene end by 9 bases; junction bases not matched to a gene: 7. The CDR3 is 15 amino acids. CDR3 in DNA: TGTGCCAGCAGGACGGGACTAGCGGGAGTTGCTGAGCAGTTCTTC. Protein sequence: CASRTGLAGVAEQFF.

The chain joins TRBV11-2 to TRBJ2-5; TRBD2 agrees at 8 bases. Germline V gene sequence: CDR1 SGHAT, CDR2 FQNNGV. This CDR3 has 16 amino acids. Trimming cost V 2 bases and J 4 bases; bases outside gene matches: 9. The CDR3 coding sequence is TGTGCCAGCAGCTTATTCCCGCGGGAGGCCCCAGAGACCCAGTACTTC. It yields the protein CASSLFPREAPETQYF.

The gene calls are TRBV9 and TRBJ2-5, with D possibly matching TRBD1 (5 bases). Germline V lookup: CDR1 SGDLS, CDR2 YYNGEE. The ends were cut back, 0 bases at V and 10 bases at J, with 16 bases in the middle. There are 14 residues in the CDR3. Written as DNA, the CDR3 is TGTGCCAGCAGCGTAGGGGGCATGGCGTTGGACCAGTACTTC. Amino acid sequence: CASSVGGMALDQYF.

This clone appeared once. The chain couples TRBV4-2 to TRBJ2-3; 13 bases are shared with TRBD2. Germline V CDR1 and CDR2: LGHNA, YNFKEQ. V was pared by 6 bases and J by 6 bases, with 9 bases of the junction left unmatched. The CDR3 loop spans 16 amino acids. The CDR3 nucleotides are TGTGCCAGCAGAGAAGCACTAGCGGGAGGGCAGGATACGCAGTATTTT. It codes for CASREALAGGQDTQYF.

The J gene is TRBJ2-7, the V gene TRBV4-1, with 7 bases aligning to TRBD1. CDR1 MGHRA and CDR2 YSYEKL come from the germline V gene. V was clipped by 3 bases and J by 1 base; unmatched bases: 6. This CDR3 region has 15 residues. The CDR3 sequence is CASSHDRQGSYEQYF. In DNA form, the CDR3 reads TGCGCCAGCAGCCACGATAGACAGGGATCCTACGAGCAGTACTTC.

Written as DNA, the CDR3 is TGTGCCAGCAGCTTAGCCTTCGGGAGCTCCTACGAGCAGTACTTC. It encodes CASSLAFGSSYEQYF. This chain joins TRBV7-9 and TRBJ2-7; possibly TRBD2 for D (6 bases). The CDR3 contains 15 residues. Germline assignment: CDR1 SEHNR and CDR2 FQNEAQ (reference sequence). Deletions cut 0 bases from V and 0 bases from J, with 9 bases between.

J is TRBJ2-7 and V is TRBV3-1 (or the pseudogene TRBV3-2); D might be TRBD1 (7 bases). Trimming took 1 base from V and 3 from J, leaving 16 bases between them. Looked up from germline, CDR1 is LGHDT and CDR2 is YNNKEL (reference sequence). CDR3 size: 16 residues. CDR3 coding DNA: TGTGCCAGCAGCCAAGGCAGGGGGGCAGCGGACTACGAGCAGTACTTC. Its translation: CASSQGRGAADYEQYF.

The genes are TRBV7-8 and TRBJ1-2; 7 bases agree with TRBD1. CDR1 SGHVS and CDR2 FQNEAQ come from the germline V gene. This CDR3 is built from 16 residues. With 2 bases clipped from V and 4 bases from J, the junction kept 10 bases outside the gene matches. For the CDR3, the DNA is TGTGCCAGCAGCTTATCAGCGACAGGGATTATCTATGGCTACACCTTC. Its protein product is CASSLSATGIIYGYTF.

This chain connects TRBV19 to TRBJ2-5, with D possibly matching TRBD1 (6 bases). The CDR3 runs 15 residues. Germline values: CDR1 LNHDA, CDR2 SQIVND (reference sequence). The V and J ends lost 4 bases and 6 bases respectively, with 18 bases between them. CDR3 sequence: CASSTGQRPWKTQYF. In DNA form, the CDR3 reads TGTGCCAGTAGTACCGGACAGAGGCCTTGGAAGACCCAGTACTTC.

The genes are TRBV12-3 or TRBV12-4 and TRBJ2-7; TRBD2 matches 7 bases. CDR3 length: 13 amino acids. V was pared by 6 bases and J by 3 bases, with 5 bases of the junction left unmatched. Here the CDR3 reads CASSWGGVYEQYF. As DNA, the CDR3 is TGTGCCAGCAGCTGGGGAGGGGTCTACGAGCAGTACTTC.

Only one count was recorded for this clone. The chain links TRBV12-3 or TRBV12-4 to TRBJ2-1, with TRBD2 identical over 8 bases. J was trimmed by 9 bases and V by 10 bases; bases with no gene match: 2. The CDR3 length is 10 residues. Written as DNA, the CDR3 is TGTGCCACCGGGGGGGGTGAGCAGTTCTTC. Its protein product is CATGGGEQFF.

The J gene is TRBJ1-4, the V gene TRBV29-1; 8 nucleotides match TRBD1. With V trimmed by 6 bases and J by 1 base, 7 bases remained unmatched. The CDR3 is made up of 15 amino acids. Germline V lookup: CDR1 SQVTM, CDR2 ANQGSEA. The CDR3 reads CSVRIQGGTNEKLFF. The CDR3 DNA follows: TGCAGCGTCCGAATACAGGGGGGAACTAATGAAAAACTGTTTTTT.

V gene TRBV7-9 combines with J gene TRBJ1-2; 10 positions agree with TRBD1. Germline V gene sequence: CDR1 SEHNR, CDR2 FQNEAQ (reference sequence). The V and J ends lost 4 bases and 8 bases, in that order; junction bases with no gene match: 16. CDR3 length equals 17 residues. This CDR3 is CASSSTFGTGVRDGYTF. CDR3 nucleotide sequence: TGTGCCAGCAGCTCAACCTTCGGGACAGGGGTTAGGGACGGCTACACCTTC.

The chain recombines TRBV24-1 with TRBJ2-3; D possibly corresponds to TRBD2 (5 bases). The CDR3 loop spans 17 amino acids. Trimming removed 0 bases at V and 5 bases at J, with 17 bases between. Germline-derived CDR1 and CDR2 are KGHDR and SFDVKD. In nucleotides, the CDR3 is TGTGCCACCAGTGATTTGCAAATCGGGATTGGAGGAGATACGCAGTATTTT. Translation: CATSDLQIGIGGDTQYF.

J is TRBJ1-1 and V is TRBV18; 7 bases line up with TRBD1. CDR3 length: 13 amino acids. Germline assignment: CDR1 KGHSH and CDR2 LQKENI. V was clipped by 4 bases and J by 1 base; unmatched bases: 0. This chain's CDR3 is CASSRQGNTEAFF. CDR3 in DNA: TGTGCCAGCTCACGACAGGGGAACACTGAAGCTTTCTTT.

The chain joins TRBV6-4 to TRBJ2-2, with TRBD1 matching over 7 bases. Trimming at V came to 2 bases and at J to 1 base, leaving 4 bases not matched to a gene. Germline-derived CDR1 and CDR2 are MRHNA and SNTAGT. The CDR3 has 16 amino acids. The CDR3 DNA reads TGTGCCAGCAGTGACCGGAGGACAGGGAACACCGGGGAGCTGTTTTTT. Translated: CASSDRRTGNTGELFF.